This note documents a single T cell receptor (beta chain) sequence. As yet, its antigen is unknown. This record comes from a study of T cell clusters in autoimmune cytopenias. Study-level findings and limits: Primary autoimmune cytopenia patients appeared to lack physiological T cell clusters present in healthy donors. TRB repertoire shifts in secondary cytopenia and chronic lymphocytic leukemia mostly reflected lymphoma, not autoimmunity.

Some 39,000 genome equivalents of blood DNA were amplified for TRB. Multiplex touch-down PCR amplified TRB using TRB-A and TRB-B pools in one tube. TCRdb re-called the multiplex PCR reads, yielding one record per CDR3 amino acid sequence without DNA. The sample totals 15,000 or so distinct CDR3 sequences; its top ten clones hold around 2.1%. The length of the CDR3 is 15 residues. This TCR came from a human donor with an autoimmune cytopenia or autoimmune hepatitis (not recorded which). The sample taken for sequencing was peripheral blood. The chain is built from TRBV21-1 and TRBJ2-1; the D call from TCRdb, TRBD2, cannot be confirmed without DNA. TRBV21-1 is recorded as a pseudogene. CDR3 residues: CASSPQSGSNNEQFF.